The TCR beta chain described here comes from a study of cytomegalovirus exposure and HLA in healthy donors. Background on the study: The study's early data release held some 85 million unique TCRs from HLA-typed donors. Study-level findings and limits: In a later analysis, most CMV-associated TCR beta chains appeared HLA-restricted. Among TCR beta chains, those listed as cytomegalovirus-associated numbered over 150.

For this clone: Its cognate antigen is unknown.

The PCR made use of 60 Vbeta and 13 Jbeta primers. Method: immunoSEQ multiplex PCR; TCRdb's copy keeps in-frame clones and lacks some. The repertoire holds over 150,000 clones, approximately 80% seen once, with around 9.8% in the top ten. The CDR3 has 15 residues. The junction had 0 bases not matched to a gene; V was cut back by 6 bases and J by 1 base. Germline CDR1 reads MNHNS; CDR2 reads SASEGT. There were likely unrecorded immune exposures, though donors were nominally healthy when sampled. The chain employs TRBV6-1 and TRBJ2-1; 13 bases map to TRBD2. This TCR derives from a man aged 18 to 35 in good health and CMV-seropositive. Sequencing was carried out using PBMCs. The CDR3 region is CASRTSGGSYNEQFF. CDR3 DNA sequence: TGTGCCAGCAGGACTAGCGGGGGGTCCTACAATGAGCAGTTCTTC.